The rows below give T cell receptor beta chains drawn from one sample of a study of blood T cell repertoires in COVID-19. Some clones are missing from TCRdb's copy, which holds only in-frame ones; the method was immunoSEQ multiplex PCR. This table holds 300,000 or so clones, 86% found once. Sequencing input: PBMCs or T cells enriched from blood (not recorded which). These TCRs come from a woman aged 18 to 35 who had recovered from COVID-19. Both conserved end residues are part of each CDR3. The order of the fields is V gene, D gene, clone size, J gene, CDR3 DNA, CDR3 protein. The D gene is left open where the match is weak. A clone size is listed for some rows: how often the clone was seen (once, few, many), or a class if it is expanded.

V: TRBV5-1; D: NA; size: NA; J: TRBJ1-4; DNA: TGCGCCAGCAGCGAGGGGACTCTGAGGGGTTTAGAACTGTTTTTT; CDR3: CASSEGTLRGLELFF
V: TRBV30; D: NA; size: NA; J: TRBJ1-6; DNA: TGTGCCTGGAGTGTAGGAGGCTATAATTCACCCCTCCACTTT; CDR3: CAWSVGGYNSPLHF
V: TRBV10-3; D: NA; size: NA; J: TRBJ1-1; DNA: TGTGCCATCAGTGTCAGGGCGAACACTGAAGCTTTCTTT; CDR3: CAISVRANTEAFF
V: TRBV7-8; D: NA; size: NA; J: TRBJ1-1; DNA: TGTGCCAGCAGCTTAGGAAGGGGGTGGACTGAAGCTTTCTTT; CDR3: CASSLGRGWTEAFF
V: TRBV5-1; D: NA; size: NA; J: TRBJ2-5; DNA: TGCGCCAGCAGAGTAGAGGGAGGAGAGACCCAGTACTTC; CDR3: CASRVEGGETQYF
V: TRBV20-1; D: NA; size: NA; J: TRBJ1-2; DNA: TGCAGTGTGCAGGGTTTCTATGGCTACACCTTC; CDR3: CSVQGFYGYTF
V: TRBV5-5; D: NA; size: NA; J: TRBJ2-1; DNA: TGTGCCAGCAGCTTCGGAGGGCCCGGGAGCCACAATGAGCAGTTCTTC; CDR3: CASSFGGPGSHNEQFF
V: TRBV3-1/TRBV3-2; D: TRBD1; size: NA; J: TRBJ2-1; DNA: TGTGCCAGCAGCAGGGGGCGAGGTGGTGAGCAGTTCTTC; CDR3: CASSRGRGGEQFF
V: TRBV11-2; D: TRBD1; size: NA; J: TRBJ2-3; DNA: TGTGCCAGCAGCCCACCGGGACAGTTCACAGATACGCAGTATTTT; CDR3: CASSPPGQFTDTQYF
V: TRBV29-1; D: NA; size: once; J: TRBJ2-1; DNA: TGCAGCGTTGAAGATCAGACAGACTCCTACAATGAGCAGTTCTTC; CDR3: CSVEDQTDSYNEQFF
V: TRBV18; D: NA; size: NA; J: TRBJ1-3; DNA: TGTGCCAGCTCACCCCTTTCGTCTGGAAACACCATATATTTT; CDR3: CASSPLSSGNTIYF
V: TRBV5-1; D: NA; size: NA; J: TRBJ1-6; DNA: TGCGCCAGCCATGACAGCCATAATTCACCCCTCCACTTT; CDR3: CASHDSHNSPLHF
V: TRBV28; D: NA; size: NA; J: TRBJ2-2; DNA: TGTGCCAGCAGTCTAGCGTTAGGGAACACCGGGGAGCTGTTTTTT; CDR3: CASSLALGNTGELFF
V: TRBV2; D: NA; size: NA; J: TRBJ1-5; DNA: TGTGCCAGCAGTGAAGCGTTATACAATCAGCCCCAGCATTTT; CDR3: CASSEALYNQPQHF
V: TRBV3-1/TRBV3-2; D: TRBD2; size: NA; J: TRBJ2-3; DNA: TGTGCCAGCAGCCACGCGTCGGGAGGGCCCGGGAACACAGATACGCAGTATTTT; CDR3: CASSHASGGPGNTDTQYF